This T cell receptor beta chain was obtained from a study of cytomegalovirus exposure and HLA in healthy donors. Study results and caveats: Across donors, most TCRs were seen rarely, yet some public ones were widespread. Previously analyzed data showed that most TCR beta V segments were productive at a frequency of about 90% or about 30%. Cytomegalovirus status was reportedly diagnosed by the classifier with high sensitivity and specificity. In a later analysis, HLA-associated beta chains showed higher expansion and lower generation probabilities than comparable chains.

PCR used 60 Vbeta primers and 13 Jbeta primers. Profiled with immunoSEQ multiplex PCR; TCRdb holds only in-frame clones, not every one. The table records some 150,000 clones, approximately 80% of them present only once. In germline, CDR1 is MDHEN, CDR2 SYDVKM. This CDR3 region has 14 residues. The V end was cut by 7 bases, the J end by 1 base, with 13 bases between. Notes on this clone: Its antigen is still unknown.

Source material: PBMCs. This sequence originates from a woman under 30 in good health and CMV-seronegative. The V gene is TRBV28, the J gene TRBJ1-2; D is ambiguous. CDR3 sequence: CASISSGDNYGYTF. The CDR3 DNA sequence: TGTGCCAGCATCTCCTCCGGGGATAACTATGGCTACACCTTC.